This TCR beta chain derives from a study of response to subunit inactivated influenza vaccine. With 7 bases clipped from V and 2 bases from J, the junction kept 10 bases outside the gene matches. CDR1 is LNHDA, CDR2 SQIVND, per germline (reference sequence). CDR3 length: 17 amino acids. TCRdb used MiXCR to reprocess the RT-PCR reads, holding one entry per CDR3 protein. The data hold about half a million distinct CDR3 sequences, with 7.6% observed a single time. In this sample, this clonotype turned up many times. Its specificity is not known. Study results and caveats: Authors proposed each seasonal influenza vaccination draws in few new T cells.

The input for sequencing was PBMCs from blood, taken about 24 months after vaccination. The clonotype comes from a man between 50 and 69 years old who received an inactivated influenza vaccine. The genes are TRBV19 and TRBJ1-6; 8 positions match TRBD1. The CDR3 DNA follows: TGTGCCAGTACCCCCGACAGGGGATTTACCTATAATTCACCCCTCCACTTT. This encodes CASTPDRGFTYNSPLHF.